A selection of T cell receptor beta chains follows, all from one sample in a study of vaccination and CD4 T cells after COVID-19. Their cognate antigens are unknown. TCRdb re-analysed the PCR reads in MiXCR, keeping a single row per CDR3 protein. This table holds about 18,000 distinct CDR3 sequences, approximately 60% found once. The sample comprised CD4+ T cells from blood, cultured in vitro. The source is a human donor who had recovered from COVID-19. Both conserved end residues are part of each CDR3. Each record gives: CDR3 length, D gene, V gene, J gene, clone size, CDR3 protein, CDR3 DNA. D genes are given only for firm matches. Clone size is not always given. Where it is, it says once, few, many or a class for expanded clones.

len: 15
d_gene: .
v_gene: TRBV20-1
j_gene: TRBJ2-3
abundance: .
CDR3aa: CSARDRTGQTDTQYF
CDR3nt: TGCAGTGCTAGAGATAGGACGGGGCAGACAGATACGCAGTATTTT

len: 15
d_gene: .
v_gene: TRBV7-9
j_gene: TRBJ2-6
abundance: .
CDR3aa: CASSLLGSGANVLTF
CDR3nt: TGTGCCAGCAGCTTATTGGGGTCTGGGGCCAACGTCCTGACTTTC

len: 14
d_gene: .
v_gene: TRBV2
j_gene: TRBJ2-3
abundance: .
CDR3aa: CASGRLGGTDTQYF
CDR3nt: TGTGCCAGCGGAAGACTAGGGGGCACAGATACGCAGTATTTT

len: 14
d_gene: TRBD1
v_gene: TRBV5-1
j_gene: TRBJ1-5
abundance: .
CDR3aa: CASSRDSSNQPQHF
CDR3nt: TGCGCCAGCAGCAGGGACAGTTCAAATCAGCCCCAGCATTTT

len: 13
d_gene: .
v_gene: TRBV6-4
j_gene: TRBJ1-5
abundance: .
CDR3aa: CASSDSIGQPQHF
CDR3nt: TGTGCCAGCAGTGACTCGATTGGTCAGCCCCAGCATTTT

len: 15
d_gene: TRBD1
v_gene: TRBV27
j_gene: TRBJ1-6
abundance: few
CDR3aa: CASSLRTGGKTPLHF
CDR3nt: TGTGCCAGCAGTTTAAGGACAGGGGGCAAGACACCCCTCCACTTT

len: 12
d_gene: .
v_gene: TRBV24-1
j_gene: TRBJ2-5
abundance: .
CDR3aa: CATSVQGETQYF
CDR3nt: TGTGCCACCAGTGTCCAGGGGGAGACCCAGTACTTC

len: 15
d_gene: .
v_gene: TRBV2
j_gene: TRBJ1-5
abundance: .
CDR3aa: CASSEAGTSNQPQHF
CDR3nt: TGTGCCAGCAGTGAAGCGGGGACTAGCAATCAGCCCCAGCATTTT

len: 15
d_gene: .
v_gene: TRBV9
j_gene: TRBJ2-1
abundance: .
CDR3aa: CASSVGLGTYNEQFF
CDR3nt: TGTGCCAGCAGCGTAGGACTAGGGACCTACAATGAGCAGTTCTTC

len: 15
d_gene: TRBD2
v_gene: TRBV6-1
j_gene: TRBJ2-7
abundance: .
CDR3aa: CASTAGGGASYEQYF
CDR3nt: TGTGCCAGCACCGCCGGGGGGGGCGCTAGTTACGAGCAGTACTTC

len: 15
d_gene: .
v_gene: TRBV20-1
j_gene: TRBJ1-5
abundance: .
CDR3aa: CSARNWGRVNQPQHF
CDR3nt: TGCAGTGCTAGAAATTGGGGCCGGGTAAATCAGCCCCAGCATTTT

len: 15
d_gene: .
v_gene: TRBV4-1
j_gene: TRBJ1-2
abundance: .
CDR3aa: CASSHHDRANYGYTF
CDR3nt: TGCGCCAGCAGCCATCATGACAGAGCTAACTATGGCTACACCTTC

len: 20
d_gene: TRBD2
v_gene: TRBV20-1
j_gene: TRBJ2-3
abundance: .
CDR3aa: CSARRNVPSGLAGITDTQYF
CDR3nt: TGCAGTGCTAGAAGGAACGTTCCCTCGGGACTAGCGGGAATCACAGATACGCAGTATTTT

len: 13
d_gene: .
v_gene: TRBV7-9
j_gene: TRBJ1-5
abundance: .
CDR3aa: CASSSNANQPQHF
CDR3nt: TGTGCCAGCAGTTCTAATGCCAATCAGCCCCAGCATTTT

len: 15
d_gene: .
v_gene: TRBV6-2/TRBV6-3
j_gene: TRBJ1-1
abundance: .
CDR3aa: CASSYTGTMNTEAFF
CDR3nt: TGTGCCAGCAGTTACACAGGGACCATGAACACTGAAGCTTTCTTT

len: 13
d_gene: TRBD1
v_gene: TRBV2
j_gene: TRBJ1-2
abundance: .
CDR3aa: CASRGPEQGTGTF
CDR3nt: TGTGCCAGCAGGGGACCAGAACAGGGGACAGGAACCTTC

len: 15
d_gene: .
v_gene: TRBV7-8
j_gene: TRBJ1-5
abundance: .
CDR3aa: CASSLGVTGNRPQHF
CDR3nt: TGTGCCAGCAGCTTAGGGGTGACAGGCAATCGGCCCCAGCATTTT

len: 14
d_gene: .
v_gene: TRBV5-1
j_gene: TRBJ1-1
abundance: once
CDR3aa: CASSSGLSNTEAFF
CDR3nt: TGCGCCAGCAGCTCGGGACTTTCGAACACTGAAGCTTTCTTT

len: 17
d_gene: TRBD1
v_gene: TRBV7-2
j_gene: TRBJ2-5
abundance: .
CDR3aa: CASSLGRGTGAQETQYF
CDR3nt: TGTGCCAGCAGCTTAGGTCGCGGGACAGGGGCACAGGAGACCCAGTACTTC

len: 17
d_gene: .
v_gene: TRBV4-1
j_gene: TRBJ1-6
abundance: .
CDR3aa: CASSPGDRRRGNSPLHF
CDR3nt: TGCGCCAGCAGCCCAGGGGACCGCCGACGGGGAAATTCACCCCTCCACTTT

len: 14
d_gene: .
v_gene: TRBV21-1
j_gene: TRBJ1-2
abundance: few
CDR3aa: CASSRGGYSYGYTF
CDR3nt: TGTGCCAGCAGCAGGGGGGGTTATAGCTATGGCTACACCTTC

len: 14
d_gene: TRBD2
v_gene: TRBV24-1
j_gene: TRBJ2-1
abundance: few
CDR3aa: CATSTGLATHEQFF
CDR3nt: TGTGCCACCTCGACGGGACTAGCGACCCATGAGCAGTTCTTC

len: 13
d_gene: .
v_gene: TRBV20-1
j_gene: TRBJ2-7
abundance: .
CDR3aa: CSPGGTGVYEQYF
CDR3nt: TGCAGTCCGGGGGGGACAGGCGTCTACGAGCAGTACTTC

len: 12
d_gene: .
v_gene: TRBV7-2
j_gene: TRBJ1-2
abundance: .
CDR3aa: CASSSIRGGYTF
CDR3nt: TGTGCCAGCAGCTCCATAAGAGGAGGCTACACCTTC

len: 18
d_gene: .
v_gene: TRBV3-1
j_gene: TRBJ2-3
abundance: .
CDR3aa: CASSADNLWSGYTDTQYF
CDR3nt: TGTGCCAGCTCAGCCGACAATCTCTGGTCGGGGTACACAGATACGCAGTATTTT

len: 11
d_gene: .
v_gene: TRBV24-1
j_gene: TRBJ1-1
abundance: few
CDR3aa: CATSDHRVAFF
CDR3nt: TGTGCCACCAGTGACCACAGGGTAGCTTTCTTT

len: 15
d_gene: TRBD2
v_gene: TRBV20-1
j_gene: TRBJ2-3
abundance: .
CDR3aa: CSVRRASGYTDTQYF
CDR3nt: TGCAGTGTAAGGCGGGCTAGCGGTTACACAGATACGCAGTATTTT

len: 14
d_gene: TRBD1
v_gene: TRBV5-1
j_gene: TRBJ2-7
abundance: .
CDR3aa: CASGQDTNSYEQYF
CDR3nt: TGCGCCAGCGGACAGGACACTAACTCCTACGAGCAGTACTTC